These 29 T cell receptor beta chains came from one sample sequenced in a study of CD8+CD57+ T cells in acquired aplastic anemia. Profiles of TCR beta VDJ and CDR3 were generated from a genomic DNA template. TCRdb recomputed calls from the reads with MiXCR, one row per CDR3 protein. The sample has 150,000 to 200,000 distinct CDR3 sequences, roughly 48% seen once. Patients sequenced had flow cytometry evidence of CD8+CD57+ cell expansion. Sequencing was performed on sorted CD4+, CD8+, or CD8+CD57+ T cells (not recorded which) from PBMCs. The source of these receptors is a human donor with aplastic anemia.

This clonotype has at least ten counts. V is TRBV29-1 and J is TRBJ2-3; D is unclear. The germline V gene encodes CDR1 SQVTM and CDR2 ANQGSEA. Trimming took off 8 bases at V and 3 bases at J, with 9 bases between the two ends. CDR3 size: 11 residues. The CDR3 spells CSSSWTDTQYF. The CDR3 bases are TGCAGCTCCTCCTGGACAGATACGCAGTATTTT.

This clonotype has ten or more counts. The CDR3 protein is CASSLAYAETQYF. DNA of the CDR3: TGCGCCAGCAGCTTGGCCTACGCGGAGACCCAGTACTTC. This rearrangement joins TRBV5-1 to TRBJ2-5; unclear D gene. V lost 0 bases and J 5 bases, leaving 8 bases between the germline ends. This CDR3 is 13 amino acids long. Germline V lookup: CDR1 SGHRS, CDR2 YFSETQ.

This clonotype has just a few counts. The chain joins TRBV30 to TRBJ2-2; the match to TRBD2 covers 9 bases. Unmatched junction bases numbered 10, after V lost 4 bases and J lost 7 bases. Germline-derived CDR1 and CDR2 are GTSNPN and SVGIG (reference sequence). The CDR3 length is 15 residues. CDR3 in amino acids: CAWMVGSGSVGELFF. The CDR3 DNA follows: TGTGCCTGGATGGTTGGTAGCGGGAGTGTCGGGGAGCTGTTTTTT.

The chain is built from TRBV10-3 and TRBJ1-5; no firm D call. V was cut by 4 bases and J by 8 bases, with 18 bases left in between. From germline, CDR1 is ENHRY and CDR2 SYGVKD. This CDR3 region has 15 residues. CDR3 nucleotides: TGTGCCATCAGTGCCGAGCGGGATGCTAATGAGCCCCAGCATTTT. Translated, it gives CAISAERDANEPQHF.

This clonotype was seen many times. The rearrangement uses TRBV29-1 and TRBJ2-1; 11 bases line up with TRBD2. V trimming: 4 bases; J trimming: 9 bases; junction bases outside the gene matches: 5. This CDR3 is built from 13 residues. From germline, CDR1 is SQVTM and CDR2 ANQGSEA. The CDR3 spells CSVVAGGPGEQFF. The CDR3 DNA is TGCAGCGTTGTAGCGGGAGGGCCGGGTGAGCAGTTCTTC.

About this clonotype: Just one base apart from a much larger clone, this may be a read error. The V gene is TRBV5-1, the J gene TRBJ2-5; D tentatively fits TRBD1 or TRBD2 (5 bases each). Trimming cost V 4 bases and J 11 bases, with 30 bases left between them. The CDR3 runs 17 residues. In germline, CDR1 is SGHRS, CDR2 YFSETQ. The CDR3 loop is CASSPGDFGTQLHEQYF. The CDR3 DNA reads TGCGCCAGCAGCCCTGGAGACTTCGGGACCCAGCTCCATGAGCAGTACTTC.

The genes are TRBV7-1 and TRBJ1-6; unclear D gene. TRBV7-1 is assigned to the ORF class and has an uncertain function. V dropped 3 bases and J dropped 9 bases, with 6 bases sitting between them. CDR3 length equals 12 residues. The DNA of the CDR3 is TGTGCCAGCAGCTCCTGGGGTTCACCCCTCCACTTT. Translation gives CASSSWGSPLHF.

V and J are TRBV10-3 and TRBJ2-7; 8 bases are a match to TRBD1. Unmatched junction bases numbered 1, after V lost 8 bases and J lost 1 base. CDR1 is ENHRY, CDR2 SYGVKD, per germline. This CDR3 contains 12 residues. The CDR3 is CAIGTGSYEQYF. DNA of the CDR3: TGTGCCATCGGGACAGGTTCCTACGAGCAGTACTTC.

This clonotype was observed many times. The chain combines TRBV19 with TRBJ2-3; the D gene is possibly TRBD1 (5 bases). Trimming left V 4 bases short and J 5 bases short, with 10 bases between. This CDR3 spans 13 amino acids. CDR1 and CDR2 from the germline V gene are LNHDA and SQIVND (reference sequence). CDR3 sequence: CASSTDTGDTQYF. CDR3 coding DNA: TGTGCCAGTAGTACGGACACGGGAGATACGCAGTATTTT.

This clonotype appeared a few times. CDR3 sequence reads: CATSAGRETQYF. The CDR3 coding sequence is TGTGCCACCAGTGCAGGGAGAGAGACCCAGTACTTC. The chain couples TRBV24-1 to TRBJ2-5, with D possibly called TRBD1 or TRBD2 (5 bases each). Germline V lookup: CDR1 KGHDR, CDR2 SFDVKD. V shed 5 bases and J shed 4 bases, with 7 bases lying between them. The CDR3 is 12 residues long.

Turning to this clonotype: At one end the junction does not follow the germline gene, possibly because of a read error. This chain joins TRBV11-2 and TRBJ2-1; 15 nucleotides align to TRBD2. This CDR3 comprises 18 residues. Germline CDR1 SGHAT, CDR2 FQNNGV. The CDR3: CANSWGLAGGSTLNEQFF. In nucleotides, the CDR3 is TGTGCCAACAGCTGGGGACTAGCGGGAGGCTCAACGCTAAATGAGCAGTTCTTC.

This clonotype was counted once. CDR3: CASSQEFNGVSGNTIYF. In DNA, the CDR3 is TGTGCCAGCAGCCAAGAATTCAACGGGGTCTCTGGAAACACCATATATTTT. This rearrangement joins TRBV14 to TRBJ1-3; D is undetermined. The CDR3 is 17 amino acids. CDR1 and CDR2 from the germline V gene are SGHDN and FVKESK. Between the trimmed V and J ends, which lost 0 bases and 0 bases, there was a span of 12 bases.

The V and J genes are TRBV7-8 and TRBJ2-7; D not resolved. The V end lost 5 bases, the J end lost 3 bases, and 11 bases lay between the germline ends. Germline V gives CDR1 SGHVS, CDR2 FQNEAQ. The CDR3 sequence is 13 residues long. In DNA, the CDR3 is TGTGCCAGCAGCCCTCCGACCCGCTACGAGCAGTACTTC. It is translated as CASSPPTRYEQYF.

This clonotype was recorded many times. The chain uses TRBV7-8 and TRBJ2-1, with 7 bases aligning to TRBD2. Germline V gene lookup returns CDR1 SGHVS and CDR2 FQNEAQ. V lost 2 bases and J lost 0; bases outside the gene matches: 4. The CDR3 runs to 16 residues. CDR3 amino acids: CASSLIRGGSYNEQFF. In DNA, the CDR3 is TGTGCCAGCAGCTTAATTCGCGGGGGCTCCTACAATGAGCAGTTCTTC.

This clonotype was counted only a few times. The rearrangement uses TRBV6-1 and TRBJ2-4; perhaps TRBD1 as D (6 bases). Trimming left V 4 bases short and J 10 bases short, with 17 bases between. The V gene's germline CDR1 is MNHNS and CDR2 SASEGT. The CDR3 length is 14 residues. This chain's CDR3 is CASSVTGFRDIQYF. The CDR3 DNA reads TGTGCCAGCAGTGTAACAGGGTTCCGTGATATTCAGTACTTC.

The rearrangement joins TRBV24-1 to TRBJ2-3, with 9 bases aligning to TRBD2. Trimming took 3 bases from V and 2 from J; bases not matched to a gene: 2. Per germline, CDR1 KGHDR and CDR2 SFDVKD. This CDR3 is built from 15 residues. The CDR3 is CATSDPSGNTDTQYF. CDR3 in DNA: TGTGCCACCAGTGATCCTAGCGGGAACACAGATACGCAGTATTTT.

The V and J genes are TRBV12-3 or TRBV12-4 and TRBJ2-2, with D unresolved. The V gene lost 4 bases and the J gene lost 5 bases, with 11 bases spanning the gap. The CDR3 contains 14 residues. CDR3 DNA: TGTGCCAGCAGTTCGCCGACCGGAACCGGGGAGCTGTTTTTT. Amino acid sequence: CASSSPTGTGELFF.

This clonotype was observed at least ten times. V is TRBV6-2 or TRBV6-3 and J is TRBJ2-3; D call uncertain. V was clipped by 7 bases and J by 4 bases, with 6 bases between them. The CDR3 has 11 residues. Germline V gives CDR1 MNHEY, CDR2 SVGEGT. The CDR3 is CASTAADTQYF. In DNA form, the CDR3 reads TGTGCCAGCACAGCTGCAGATACGCAGTATTTT.

This clonotype came up many times. The V and J genes are TRBV7-3 and TRBJ2-1; the match to TRBD2 covers 8 bases. The junction had 5 bases not matched to a gene; V was cut back by 2 bases and J by 2 bases. Germline V gene sequence: CDR1 SGHTA, CDR2 FQGTGA. This CDR3 is built from 16 residues. The CDR3: CASSLFTSGTYNEQFF. As DNA, the CDR3 is TGTGCCAGCAGCTTATTCACTAGCGGTACCTACAATGAGCAGTTCTTC.

Ten or more counts support this clonotype. The CDR3 sequence is CAISESGQGQEPQHF. CDR3 nucleotide sequence: TGTGCCATCAGTGAGTCGGGGCAGGGACAGGAGCCCCAGCATTTT. The J gene is TRBJ1-5, the V gene TRBV10-3, with TRBD1 matching 8 bases. The V gene end was trimmed by 0 bases and the J gene end by 8 bases; junction bases not matched to a gene: 6. This CDR3 has 15 amino acids. CDR1 and CDR2 (germline): ENHRY, SYGVKD.

As regards this clonotype: It is likely a read error, because the conserved phenylalanine at the end of the CDR3 is missing. This chain links TRBV20-1 with TRBJ2-7; TRBD1 might be the D (5 bases). This CDR3 has 12 residues. Germline CDR1 reads DFQATT; CDR2 reads SNEGSKA (reference sequence). CDR3 bases: TGCAATGCTAGGGGCGGACCCTACGAGCAGTACTCC. The encoded protein is CNARGGPYEQYS.

This clonotype was found many times. The rearrangement uses TRBV12-3 or TRBV12-4 and TRBJ2-5, with 7 bases identical to TRBD1. After removal of 5 bases from V and 2 bases from J, the junction contained 14 bases not matched to a gene. This CDR3 is 17 amino acids long. CDR3 protein: CASSIRSGGTRQETQYF. The DNA of the CDR3 is TGTGCCAGCAGTATCCGCTCAGGGGGTACGAGGCAAGAGACCCAGTACTTC.

This chain links TRBV19 with TRBJ2-7, with D tentatively TRBD2 (5 bases). Trimming cost V 5 bases and J 6 bases, with 14 bases left between them. This CDR3 spans 13 amino acids. CDR1 and CDR2 from the germline V gene are LNHDA and SQIVND (reference sequence). As DNA, the CDR3 is TGTGCCAGTAGTTTGGGGAGCGGTACCGAGCAGTACTTC. It specifies CASSLGSGTEQYF.

The J gene is TRBJ2-2, the V gene TRBV15, with TRBD1 matching over 10 bases. With 9 bases clipped from V and 5 bases from J, the junction kept 9 bases outside the gene matches. Germline V gene lookup returns CDR1 LNHNV and CDR2 YYDKDF (reference sequence). The CDR3 contains 15 residues. CDR3 sequence: CATGDRGRRTGELFF. The CDR3 bases are TGTGCCACAGGAGACAGGGGGCGCCGGACCGGGGAGCTGTTTTTT.

CDR3 nucleotides: TGTGCCAGCAGGGACAGGGGAAACACTAACTATGGCTACACCTTC. Translated, it gives CASRDRGNTNYGYTF. The V gene is TRBV28, the J gene TRBJ1-2; TRBD1 aligns across 9 bases. The CDR3 extends over 15 amino acids. V lost 6 bases and J lost 0; bases outside the gene matches: 5. The germline CDR1 and CDR2 sequences are MDHEN and SYDVKM.

This clonotype was counted a single time. Just one base apart from a much larger clone, this may be a read error. This chain uses TRBV19 with TRBJ1-5; 8 bases match TRBD1. The germline CDR1 and CDR2 sequences are LNHDA and SQIVND (reference sequence). The CDR3 spans 15 residues. The CDR3 sequence is CSSRETGAWAEPQHF. The CDR3 nucleotides are TGTTCCAGTAGGGAGACAGGGGCCTGGGCGGAGCCCCAGCATTTT.

The V gene is TRBV28, the J gene TRBJ1-1; possible D gene TRBD1, 5 bases. The CDR3 is 15 amino acids. Trimming left V 4 bases short and J 0 bases short, with 12 bases between. The germline V gene has CDR1 MDHEN and CDR2 SYDVKM. CDR3 nucleotide sequence: TGTGCCAGCAGTTCCCCCCGAGGGGTGAACACTGAAGCTTTCTTT. Its translation is CASSSPRGVNTEAFF.

The table lists this clonotype with many counts. This rearrangement joins TRBV7-2 to TRBJ2-1; 8 bases line up with TRBD1. The CDR3 covers 16 residues. CDR1 and CDR2 from the germline V gene are SGHTA and FQGNSA. V gave up 1 base and J gave up 7 bases; unmatched junction bases: 9. The DNA for the CDR3 is TGTGCCAGCAGCTTAGGGGGGACAGGTCATTGGAATGAGCAGTTCTTC. Residues: CASSLGGTGHWNEQFF.

The table lists this clonotype with many counts. The gene calls are TRBV7-3 and TRBJ1-1; D not resolved. The CDR3 totals 13 residues. Germline assignment: CDR1 SGHTA and CDR2 FQGTGA. Deletions cut 0 bases from V and 4 bases from J, with 6 bases between. CDR3 sequence (DNA): TGTGCCAGCAGCTTAACAGGGATCACTGAAGCTTTCTTT. It translates to CASSLTGITEAFF.